There are a few counts of the clone carrying this T cell receptor (beta chain). Its antigen is unidentified. In germline, CDR1 is SEHNR, CDR2 FQNEAQ (reference sequence). This CDR3 comprises 16 residues. V lost 7 bases and J 4 bases, leaving 19 bases between the germline ends. immunoSEQ v3.0 was run at survey level. The sequencing target was about 35,000-55,000 T-cell genomes per sample. TCRdb's copy holds only in-frame clones and misses some; the assay was immunoSEQ multiplex PCR. The top ten hold around 3% of the sample, which has more than 35,000 clones, nearly 95% seen once. This sample is part of a study of long-term antiretroviral therapy in people with HIV. Study-wide points: ART preceded a rise in diversity that nonetheless stayed lower than in transplant donor controls. Clonotypes expanded prior to ART showed repertoire dominance at all sampled time points.

The gene calls are TRBV7-9 and TRBJ2-2, with D perhaps matching TRBD2 (7 bases). Sequencing was performed on unsorted PBMCs, taken 3.7 years after starting antiretroviral therapy. The clonotype was recovered from a woman aged 45-59 years with HIV. The CDR3 DNA reads as TGTGCCAGCACCCCTTGGGGGGGGCGAAGCACCGGGGAGCTGTTTTTT. Protein sequence: CASTPWGGRSTGELFF.